A single sample is the source of the 9 T cell receptor beta chains below, sequenced in a study of identical twins. One entry per CDR3 protein results from TCRdb running MiXCR on the 5' RACE reads. The profile shows 690,000 or so distinct CDR3 sequences, roughly 8% of them singletons. This sample also appeared in a second study, on yellow fever vaccine responses in identical twins.

The material sequenced was PBMCs. The origin of the receptors is a woman under 30 in good health.

This clonotype has more than one count but fewer than ten. The V call is TRBV20-1, the J call TRBJ1-2, with 9 bases fitting TRBD1. Per the germline V gene, CDR1 is DFQATT and CDR2 is SNEGSKA (reference sequence). The V segment lost 6 bases and the J segment 3 bases; nucleotides outside the gene matches: 17. The CDR3 contains 17 residues. The CDR3 coding sequence is TGCAGTGCCCCCCTGTCGGGACAGGGTGTTTTCTACTATGGCTACACCTTC. It is translated as CSAPLSGQGVFYYGYTF.

The V gene is TRBV5-5, the J gene TRBJ2-2; TRBD1 aligns across 7 bases. The germline V gene has CDR1 SGHKS and CDR2 YYEKEE (reference sequence). The V and J ends lost 8 bases and 6 bases, in that order; junction bases with no gene match: 10. The CDR3 totals 14 residues. This CDR3 reads CASASGQHSGELFF. CDR3 nucleotides: TGTGCCAGTGCCTCGGGACAGCACTCCGGGGAGCTGTTTTTT.

This clonotype was seen more than once but under ten times. J is TRBJ2-3 and V is TRBV7-2, with 7 bases matching TRBD2. The CDR3 sequence is 16 residues long. Unmatched junction bases numbered 12, after V lost 5 bases and J lost 4 bases. Germline V lookup: CDR1 SGHTA, CDR2 FQGNSA. The CDR3 here is CASSPSAGRASDTQYF. The CDR3, as DNA: TGTGCCAGCAGCCCGAGCGCGGGGAGGGCCTCAGATACGCAGTATTTT.

This chain links TRBV28 with TRBJ2-1, with 8 positions matching TRBD1. The CDR3 has 17 residues. V trimming: 2 bases; J trimming: 3 bases; junction bases outside the gene matches: 9. From germline, CDR1 is MDHEN and CDR2 SYDVKM. The CDR3: CASSLRISGQVYNEQFF. The CDR3 coding sequence is TGTGCCAGCAGTTTAAGGATATCGGGACAGGTCTACAATGAGCAGTTCTTC.

Many counts were recorded for this clonotype. The J gene is TRBJ1-2, the V gene TRBV6-5; D gene unclear. V shed 6 bases and J shed 2 bases, with 7 bases lying between them. Germline loops: CDR1 MNHEY, CDR2 SVGAGI. There are 12 residues in the CDR3. The CDR3 loop is CASRQQNYGYTF. The CDR3 nucleotides read TGTGCCAGCAGACAGCAGAACTATGGCTACACCTTC.

This clonotype showed up many times. V is TRBV5-1 and J is TRBJ2-7; 9 nucleotides align to TRBD1. The CDR3 covers 14 residues. Germline V lookup: CDR1 SGHRS, CDR2 YFSETQ. V trimming: 4 bases; J trimming: 4 bases; junction bases outside the gene matches: 6. The CDR3 sequence: CASSGRDRDYEQYF. CDR3 coding DNA: TGCGCCAGCAGCGGCCGGGACAGGGATTACGAGCAGTACTTC.

The chain links TRBV28 to TRBJ1-1; a weak D match, TRBD1 (5 bases). Trimming stripped 6 bases from V and 3 bases from J, with 11 bases between. This CDR3 contains 13 residues. Germline V gene data show CDR1 as MDHEN and CDR2 as SYDVKM. The CDR3 here is CASSSRDYTEAFF. The CDR3 DNA reads as TGTGCCAGCAGCTCAAGGGACTACACTGAAGCTTTCTTT. Full variable domain (remainder filled in from reference TRBV28 and TRBJ1-1): DVKVTQSSRYLVKRTGEKVFLECVQDMDHENMFWYRQDPGLGLRLIYFSYDVKMKEKGDIPEGYSVSREKKERFSLILESASTNQTSMYLCASSSRDYTEAFFGQGTRLTVV.

In this sample, this clonotype turned up many times. The V gene is TRBV11-1, the J gene TRBJ2-1, with a tentative D call TRBD1 (6 bases). The V gene lost 3 bases and the J gene lost 8 bases, with 20 bases spanning the gap. CDR1 and CDR2 (germline): SGHAT, FQDESV (reference sequence). This CDR3 has 16 residues. The CDR3 bases are TGTGCCAGCAGCTTCAGATTGGGAGCAGGGGCCGATGAGCAGTTCTTC. It encodes CASSFRLGAGADEQFF.

This clonotype was seen only a few times. The chain links TRBV6-2 or TRBV6-3 to TRBJ1-5; D gene unclear. This CDR3 comprises 16 residues. Germline CDR1 reads MNHEY; CDR2 reads SVGEGT. The V gene lost 0 bases and the J gene lost 0 bases, with 9 bases spanning the gap. CDR3 sequence: CASSYSGSNSNQPQHF. CDR3 DNA sequence: TGTGCCAGCAGTTACTCGGGGAGCAATAGCAATCAGCCCCAGCATTTT.